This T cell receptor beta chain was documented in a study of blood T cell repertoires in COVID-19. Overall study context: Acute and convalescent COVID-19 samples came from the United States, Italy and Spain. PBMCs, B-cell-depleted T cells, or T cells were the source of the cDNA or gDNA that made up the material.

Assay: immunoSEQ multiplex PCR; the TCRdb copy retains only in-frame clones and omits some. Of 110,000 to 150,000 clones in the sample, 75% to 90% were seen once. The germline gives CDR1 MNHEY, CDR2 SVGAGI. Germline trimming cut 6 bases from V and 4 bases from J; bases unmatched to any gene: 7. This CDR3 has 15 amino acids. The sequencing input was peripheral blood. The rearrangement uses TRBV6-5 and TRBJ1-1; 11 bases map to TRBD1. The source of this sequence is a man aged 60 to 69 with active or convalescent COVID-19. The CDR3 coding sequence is TGTGCCAGCAGAGGACAGGGGGCCGCGATCACTGAAGCTTTCTTT. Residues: CASRGQGAAITEAFF.